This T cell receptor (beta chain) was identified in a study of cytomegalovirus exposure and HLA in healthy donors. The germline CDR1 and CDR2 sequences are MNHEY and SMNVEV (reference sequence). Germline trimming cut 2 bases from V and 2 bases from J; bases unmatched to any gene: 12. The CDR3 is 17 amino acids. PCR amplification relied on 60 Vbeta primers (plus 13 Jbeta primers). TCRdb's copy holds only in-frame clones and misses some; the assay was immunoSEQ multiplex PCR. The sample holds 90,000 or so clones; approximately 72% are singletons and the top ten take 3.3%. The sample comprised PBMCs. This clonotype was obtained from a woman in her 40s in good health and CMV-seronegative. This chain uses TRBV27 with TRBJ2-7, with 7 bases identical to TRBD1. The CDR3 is CASSLVPRGGAPYEQYF. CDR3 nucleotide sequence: TGTGCCAGCAGTTTAGTCCCCCGAGGGGGCGCCCCCTACGAGCAGTACTTC.